This T cell receptor (beta chain) was captured by sequencing in a study of blood T cells in healthy people across ages. Study-level points and caveats: Bulk PBMC profiling left naive and antigen-experienced comparisons inconclusive. Diversity of TCR beta correlated strongly with naive T cell percentage. Per-million-T-cell TCR beta diversity fell roughly linearly with age.

The authors ran a second PCR of about 7 to 11 cycles using a sample-barcoded 5' primer and a J-beta primer mix. A template-switch adaptor with 12 random nucleotides tagged each cDNA molecule. Using its own MiXCR run on the 5' RACE reads, TCRdb lists one record per CDR3 protein. The sample lists nearly 800,000 distinct CDR3 sequences; approximately 60% were seen once. Only a few counts were recorded for this clonotype. The antigen is undetermined. V was pared by 2 bases and J by 8 bases, with 13 bases of the junction left unmatched. Germline V gene data show CDR1 as DFQATT and CDR2 as SNEGSKA (reference sequence). This CDR3 is built from 16 residues.

The source of this sequence is a man aged 35-49 years in good health. The chain couples TRBV20-1 to TRBJ2-1; 9 bases match TRBD1. The material sequenced was blood. The CDR3, as DNA: TGCAGTGCTAGAAACCCCCGGGACAGGGTTTCCGATGAGCAGTTCTTC. Protein: CSARNPRDRVSDEQFF.